Listed below are T cell receptor beta chains from one sample, sequenced in a study of blood T cell repertoires in COVID-19. Assay: immunoSEQ multiplex PCR; the TCRdb copy retains only in-frame clones and omits some. The sample includes roughly 250,000 clones, 65% to 90% of them seen just once. The sequenced material came from peripheral blood. All receptors derive from a woman between 45 and 65 years old with acute or convalescent COVID-19. Both conserved end residues are part of each CDR3. The D gene is left open where the match is weak. Not all rows give a size; the values are once, few, many and, for expanded clones, a class.

d_call: NA
v_call: TRBV7-8
clone_size: once
j_call: TRBJ1-1
cdr3_nt: TGTGCCAGCAGCATGGTTCCGGGAACTGAAGCTTTCTTT
cdr3_aa: CASSMVPGTEAFF

d_call: NA
v_call: TRBV9
clone_size: NA
j_call: TRBJ1-1
cdr3_nt: TGTGCCAGCAGCGTAGCTACGGGGGGGATTGGAACTGAAGCTTTCTTT
cdr3_aa: CASSVATGGIGTEAFF

d_call: NA
v_call: TRBV5-1
clone_size: few
j_call: TRBJ1-4
cdr3_nt: TGCGCCAGCAGCAACACAGGTGCCGATGAAAAACTGTTTTTT
cdr3_aa: CASSNTGADEKLFF

d_call: NA
v_call: TRBV11-3
clone_size: once
j_call: TRBJ2-2
cdr3_nt: TGTGCCAGCAGCCGTCCGAACACCGGGGAGCTGTTTTTT
cdr3_aa: CASSRPNTGELFF

d_call: TRBD1
v_call: TRBV2
clone_size: NA
j_call: TRBJ2-6
cdr3_nt: TGTGCCAGCAGTGAACAGGGGGCTGCTGGGGCCAACGTCCTGACTTTC
cdr3_aa: CASSEQGAAGANVLTF

d_call: NA
v_call: TRBV5-6
clone_size: NA
j_call: TRBJ2-3
cdr3_nt: TGTGCCAGCAGCTTATACGACAGACAGGATACGCAGTATTTT
cdr3_aa: CASSLYDRQDTQYF

d_call: NA
v_call: TRBV2
clone_size: once
j_call: TRBJ2-5
cdr3_nt: TGTGCCAGCAGTGAAATCAGAGTGCTAGGGAGGGAGACCCAGTACTTC
cdr3_aa: CASSEIRVLGRETQYF

d_call: NA
v_call: TRBV3-1/TRBV3-2
clone_size: NA
j_call: TRBJ1-5
cdr3_nt: TGTGCCAGCAGCTACGGACATGTCAATCAGCCCCAGCATTTT
cdr3_aa: CASSYGHVNQPQHF

d_call: NA
v_call: TRBV28
clone_size: NA
j_call: TRBJ2-7
cdr3_nt: TGTGCCAGCAGTTTAGGGGGGAGTTACGAGCAGTACTTC
cdr3_aa: CASSLGGSYEQYF

d_call: TRBD1
v_call: TRBV15
clone_size: NA
j_call: TRBJ1-3
cdr3_nt: TGTGCCACCAGCGGGGGGGACAGGTCAGGACGTGGAAACACCATATATTTT
cdr3_aa: CATSGGDRSGRGNTIYF

d_call: NA
v_call: TRBV5-1
clone_size: NA
j_call: TRBJ1-1
cdr3_nt: TGCGCCAGCAGCTTGGGTCCGGGTTCGAACACTGAAGCTTTCTTT
cdr3_aa: CASSLGPGSNTEAFF

d_call: NA
v_call: TRBV12-3/TRBV12-4
clone_size: NA
j_call: TRBJ1-4
cdr3_nt: TGTGCCAGCAGTTTACCCCCGGGTGAAAAACTGTTTTTT
cdr3_aa: CASSLPPGEKLFF

d_call: TRBD1
v_call: TRBV12-3/TRBV12-4
clone_size: NA
j_call: TRBJ2-1
cdr3_nt: TGTGCCAGCAGCCGAGGACAGGTTTATGAGCAGTTCTTC
cdr3_aa: CASSRGQVYEQFF

d_call: NA
v_call: TRBV27
clone_size: NA
j_call: TRBJ1-1
cdr3_nt: TGTGCCAGCAGTTCCCCGTCGGGGTCCGCTTTCTTT
cdr3_aa: CASSSPSGSAFF

d_call: TRBD2
v_call: TRBV27
clone_size: NA
j_call: TRBJ2-4
cdr3_nt: TGTGCCAGCAGTTTATATGCGGGAGGTCGATTTCGGGCCAAAAACATTCAGTACTTC
cdr3_aa: CASSLYAGGRFRAKNIQYF

d_call: NA
v_call: TRBV15
clone_size: NA
j_call: TRBJ1-1
cdr3_nt: TGTGCCACCAGCAGAGATAGAGTGTGGAACACTGAAGCTTTCTTT
cdr3_aa: CATSRDRVWNTEAFF

d_call: NA
v_call: TRBV9
clone_size: NA
j_call: TRBJ1-2
cdr3_nt: TGTGCCAGCAGCGTAGCTTCGGGTAGCTACACCTTC
cdr3_aa: CASSVASGSYTF

d_call: NA
v_call: TRBV6-1
clone_size: NA
j_call: TRBJ2-2
cdr3_nt: TGTGCCAGCAGTGATTTGCCAGGGGAAAGTGCCGGGGAGCTGTTTTTT
cdr3_aa: CASSDLPGESAGELFF

d_call: NA
v_call: TRBV5-4
clone_size: NA
j_call: TRBJ1-2
cdr3_nt: TGTGCCAGCAGCTTGGCAGGGGATAACTATGGCTACACCTTC
cdr3_aa: CASSLAGDNYGYTF

d_call: NA
v_call: TRBV7-4
clone_size: NA
j_call: TRBJ1-5
cdr3_nt: TGTGCCAGCAGCTTGAAGGGGTATCAGCCCCAGCATTTT
cdr3_aa: CASSLKGYQPQHF

d_call: TRBD1
v_call: TRBV6-1
clone_size: NA
j_call: TRBJ1-5
cdr3_nt: TGTGCCAGCAGTGCGATGACAGGGGGGAAAGATCAGCCCCAGCATTTT
cdr3_aa: CASSAMTGGKDQPQHF

d_call: TRBD1
v_call: TRBV5-6
clone_size: NA
j_call: TRBJ2-1
cdr3_nt: TGTGCCAGCAGTCCGGTGGACAGGGGGCGCAGGAATGAGCAGTTCTTC
cdr3_aa: CASSPVDRGRRNEQFF

d_call: NA
v_call: TRBV19
clone_size: few
j_call: TRBJ1-5
cdr3_nt: TGTGCCAGTAGTCAGGCTGCCTCGTGGCCCCAGCATTTT
cdr3_aa: CASSQAASWPQHF

d_call: TRBD1
v_call: TRBV4-1
clone_size: NA
j_call: TRBJ1-1
cdr3_nt: TGCGCCAGCAGCCACCCCCCGGGGGGACAGGCGAGCACTGAAGCTTTCTTT
cdr3_aa: CASSHPPGGQASTEAFF

d_call: NA
v_call: TRBV9
clone_size: NA
j_call: TRBJ1-3
cdr3_nt: TGTGCCAGCAGCGTAGCGTCTGGAAACACCATATATTTT
cdr3_aa: CASSVASGNTIYF

d_call: NA
v_call: TRBV4-1
clone_size: NA
j_call: TRBJ2-5
cdr3_nt: TGCGCCAGCAGCCAAATACAAGAGACCCAGTACTTC
cdr3_aa: CASSQIQETQYF